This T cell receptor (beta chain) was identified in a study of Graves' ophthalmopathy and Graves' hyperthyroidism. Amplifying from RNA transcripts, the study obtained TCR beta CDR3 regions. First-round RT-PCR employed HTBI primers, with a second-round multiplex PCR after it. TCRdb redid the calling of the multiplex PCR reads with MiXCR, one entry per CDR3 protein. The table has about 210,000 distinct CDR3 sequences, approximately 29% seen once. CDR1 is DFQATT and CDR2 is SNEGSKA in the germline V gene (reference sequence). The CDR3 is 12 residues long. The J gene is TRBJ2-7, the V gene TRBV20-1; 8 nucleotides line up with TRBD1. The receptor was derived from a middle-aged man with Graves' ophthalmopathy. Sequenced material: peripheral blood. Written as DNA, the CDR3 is TGCAGCGTAACACAGGGGGTTAGCGAGCAGTACTTC. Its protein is CSVTQGVSEQYF.